These 12 T cell receptor beta chains came from one sample sequenced in a study of CD8 T cells in Susac syndrome. An input of about 0.5 to 1 ug of RNA was subjected to reverse transcription using random hexamers. Via MiXCR, TCRdb re-called the immunoSEQ multiplex PCR reads, giving one row per CDR3 protein. The sample lists approximately 120,000 distinct CDR3 sequences; around 94% were seen once. The sample consisted of CD4+ T cells from PBMCs. These receptor sequences come from a human donor in good health.

The chain combines TRBV4-2 with TRBJ2-6; TRBD1 matches 8 bases. Germline lookup yields CDR1 LGHNA and CDR2 YNFKEQ. CDR3 size: 18 residues. V shed 5 bases, J shed 2 bases, and the junction held 11 bases outside the gene matches. CDR3: CASSTAQGEIAGANVLTF. The CDR3 region has the DNA TGTGCCAGCAGCACCGCACAGGGGGAGATAGCTGGGGCCAACGTCCTGACTTTC.

This chain uses TRBV18 with TRBJ2-7, with D possibly matching TRBD1 (6 bases). V lost 6 bases to trimming and J lost 2 bases, with 17 bases between them. From germline, CDR1 is KGHSH and CDR2 LQKENI. CDR3 length equals 15 residues. The CDR3 bases are TGTGCCAGCTCGCCCGGCGACAGGTGGGCCTACGAGCAGTACTTC. Translation: CASSPGDRWAYEQYF.

The gene calls are TRBV19 and TRBJ2-7; TRBD2 is a possible D gene (5 bases). The CDR3 consists of 15 residues. Germline assignment: CDR1 LNHDA and CDR2 SQIVND (reference sequence). Trimming took 5 bases from V and 3 from J, leaving 17 bases between them. The CDR3 bases are TGTGCCAGTAGTGCCCGGGAACCTGGGGACTACGAGCAGTACTTC. This encodes CASSAREPGDYEQYF.

The CDR3 loop reads CASSPKMASGTDTQYF. Here the CDR3 DNA reads TGTGCCAGCAGCCCCAAGATGGCTAGCGGAACAGATACGCAGTATTTT. The J gene is TRBJ2-3, the V gene TRBV9; 7 bases map to TRBD2. The CDR3 consists of 16 residues. V gave up 4 bases and J gave up 3 bases; unmatched junction bases: 11. Germline V lookup: CDR1 SGDLS, CDR2 YYNGEE.

This clonotype was seen once. V is TRBV10-3 and J is TRBJ2-5, with 9 bases fitting TRBD1. The CDR3 has 15 amino acids. The junction had 6 bases not matched to a gene; V was cut back by 6 bases and J by 1 base. CDR1 and CDR2 from the germline V gene are ENHRY and SYGVKD. The CDR3 DNA reads TGTGCCATCAGCCCGGGACAGGGCCTCCAAGAGACCCAGTACTTC. Residues: CAISPGQGLQETQYF.

The rearrangement joins TRBV4-1 to TRBJ2-5; D not certain. The CDR3 has 15 amino acids. With 3 bases removed from V and 2 bases from J, the gap between germline ends came to 13 bases. Germline V gene sequence: CDR1 MGHRA, CDR2 YSYEKL. The CDR3, as DNA: TGCGCCAGCAGCCATGGCGACACGGAACAAGAGACCCAGTACTTC. Encoded protein: CASSHGDTEQETQYF.

V is TRBV19 and J is TRBJ2-7, with TRBD1 matching 7 bases. V gave up 4 bases and J gave up 5 bases; unmatched junction bases: 5. CDR3 length: 13 amino acids. In germline, CDR1 is LNHDA, CDR2 SQIVND (reference sequence). This CDR3 is CASSNRGTDEQYF. The CDR3 coding sequence is TGTGCCAGTAGTAACAGGGGAACGGACGAGCAGTACTTC.

The chain has TRBV30 and TRBJ2-5; 7 nucleotides align to TRBD1. Germline CDR1 reads GTSNPN; CDR2 reads SVGIG (reference sequence). CDR3 length: 11 amino acids. V lost 4 bases, J lost 4 bases, and 0 bases stayed unmatched. CDR3: CAWTGGETQYF. In DNA, the CDR3 is TGTGCCTGGACAGGGGGAGAGACCCAGTACTTC.

This clonotype appeared a single time. The chain recombines TRBV3-1 with TRBJ2-1, with D possibly being TRBD2 (5 bases). The germline gives CDR1 LGHDT, CDR2 YNNKEL (reference sequence). V was shortened by 5 bases and J by 13 bases, with 21 bases between the two germline ends. The CDR3 is 14 residues long. CDR3 sequence: CASSFYSRGETQFF. Here the CDR3 DNA reads TGTGCCAGCAGCTTTTACAGCCGGGGAGAAACCCAGTTCTTC.

The CDR3 DNA is TGTGCCAGCACTCCTACCGGGACTAGCTCCTACAATGAGCAGTTCTTC. This encodes CASTPTGTSSYNEQFF. The chain combines TRBV6-1 with TRBJ2-1; 8 bases align to TRBD2. Germline CDR1 and CDR2: MNHNS and SASEGT. J was trimmed by 0 bases and V by 7 bases; bases with no gene match: 8. This CDR3 comprises 16 residues.

The chain uses TRBV5-4 and TRBJ2-2; the match to TRBD2 covers 7 bases. Germline CDR1 SGHNT, CDR2 YYREEE (reference sequence). This CDR3 comprises 16 residues. The ends lost 10 bases at V and 2 bases at J; junction bases unmatched: 14. The CDR3 region is CASQSGGRRNTGELFF. In DNA form, the CDR3 reads TGTGCCTCTCAGTCGGGGGGAAGGAGAAACACCGGGGAGCTGTTTTTT.

The V gene is TRBV29-1, the J gene TRBJ2-1; TRBD2 agrees at 7 bases. Trimming at V came to 0 bases and at J to 2 bases, leaving 4 bases not matched to a gene. The length of the CDR3 is 15 residues. CDR1 and CDR2 from the germline V gene are SQVTM and ANQGSEA. This chain's CDR3 is CSVEDLREPYNEQFF. The CDR3 bases are TGCAGCGTTGAAGATTTGCGGGAGCCCTACAATGAGCAGTTCTTC.